This T cell receptor (beta chain) was sequenced in a study of CD8+ T cells in alopecia areata. CDR3 length: 16 amino acids. The germline V gene encodes CDR1 SGDLS and CDR2 YYNGEE. V lost 4 bases to trimming and J lost 8 bases; unmatched junction nucleotides: 12. The treatment: oral pan-JAK inhibitor, 5-10 mg twice daily. Extracted RNA was reverse transcribed, and the resulting cDNA served as sequencing template. Here immunoSEQ multiplex PCR was the method, and the copy in TCRdb shows in-frame clones only, minus some. Found here are more than 95,000 clones, approximately 57% of them singletons; the top ten hold 5.7%.

Specimen: CD4+ T cells sorted from blood, collected at week 4, from a patient treated with tofacitinib. This receptor was obtained from a human donor with alopecia areata. The chain has TRBV9 and TRBJ2-1, with TRBD2 matching over 10 bases. The CDR3 region is CASSYSPGLALDEQFF. The CDR3, as DNA: TGTGCCAGCAGCTACAGCCCGGGACTAGCGTTGGATGAGCAGTTCTTC.